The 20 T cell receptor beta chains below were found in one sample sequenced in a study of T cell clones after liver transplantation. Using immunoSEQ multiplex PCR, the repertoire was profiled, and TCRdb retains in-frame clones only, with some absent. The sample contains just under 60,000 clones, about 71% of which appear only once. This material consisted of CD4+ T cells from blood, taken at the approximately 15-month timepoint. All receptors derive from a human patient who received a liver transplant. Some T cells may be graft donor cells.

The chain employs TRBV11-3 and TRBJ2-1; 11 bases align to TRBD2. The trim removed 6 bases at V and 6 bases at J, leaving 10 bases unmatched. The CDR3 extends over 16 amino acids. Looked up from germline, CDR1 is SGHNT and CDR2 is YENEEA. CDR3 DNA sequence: TGTGCCAGCAGTCACCCTGGGACTAGCGGTCCCAATGAGCAGTTCTTC. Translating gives CASSHPGTSGPNEQFF.

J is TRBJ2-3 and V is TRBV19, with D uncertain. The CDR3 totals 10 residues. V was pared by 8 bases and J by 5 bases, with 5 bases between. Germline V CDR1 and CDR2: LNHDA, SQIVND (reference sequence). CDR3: CASGKDTQYF. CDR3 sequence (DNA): TGTGCCAGTGGAAAAGATACGCAGTATTTT. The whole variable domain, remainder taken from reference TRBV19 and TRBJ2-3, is DGGITQSPKYLFRKEGQNVTLSCEQNLNHDAMYWYRQDPGQGLRLIYYSQIVNDFQKGDIAEGYSVSREKKESFPLTVTSAQKNPTAFYLCASGKDTQYFGPGTRLTVL.

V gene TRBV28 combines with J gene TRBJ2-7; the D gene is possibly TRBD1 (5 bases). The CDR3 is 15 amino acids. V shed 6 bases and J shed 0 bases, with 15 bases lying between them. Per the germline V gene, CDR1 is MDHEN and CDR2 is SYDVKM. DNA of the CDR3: TGTGCCAGCAGGATAACAGGTGCCCCCTCCTACGAGCAGTACTTC. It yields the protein CASRITGAPSYEQYF.

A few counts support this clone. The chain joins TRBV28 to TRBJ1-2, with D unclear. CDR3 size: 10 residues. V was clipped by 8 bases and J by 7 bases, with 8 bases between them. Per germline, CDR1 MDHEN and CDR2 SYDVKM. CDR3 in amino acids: CASARVGYTF. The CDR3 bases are TGTGCCAGCGCGAGGGTTGGCTACACCTTC.

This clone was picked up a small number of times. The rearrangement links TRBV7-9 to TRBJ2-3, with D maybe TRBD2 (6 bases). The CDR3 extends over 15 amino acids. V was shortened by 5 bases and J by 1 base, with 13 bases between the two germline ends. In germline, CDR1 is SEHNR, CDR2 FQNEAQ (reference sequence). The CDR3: CASSDQTRRTDTQYF. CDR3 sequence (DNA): TGTGCCAGCAGCGACCAGACTAGACGCACAGATACGCAGTATTTT. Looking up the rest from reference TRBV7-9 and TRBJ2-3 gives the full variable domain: DTGVSQNPRHKITKRGQNVTFRCDPISEHNRLYWYRQTLGQGPEFLTYFQNEAQLEKSRLLSDRFSAERPKGSFSTLEIQRTEQGDSAMYLCASSDQTRRTDTQYFGPGTRLTVL.

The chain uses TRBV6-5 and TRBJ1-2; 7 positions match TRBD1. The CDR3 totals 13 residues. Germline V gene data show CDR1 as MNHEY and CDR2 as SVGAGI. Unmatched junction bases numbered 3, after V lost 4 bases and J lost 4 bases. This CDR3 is CASSSPGGYGYTF. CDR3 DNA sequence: TGTGCCAGCAGTTCTCCAGGGGGCTATGGCTACACCTTC.

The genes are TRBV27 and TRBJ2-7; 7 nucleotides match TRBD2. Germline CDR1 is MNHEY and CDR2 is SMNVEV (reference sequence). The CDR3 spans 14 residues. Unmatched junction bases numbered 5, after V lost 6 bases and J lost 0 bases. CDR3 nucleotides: TGTGCCAGCAGGCCGGGGGGAACCTCCTACGAGCAGTACTTC. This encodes CASRPGGTSYEQYF.

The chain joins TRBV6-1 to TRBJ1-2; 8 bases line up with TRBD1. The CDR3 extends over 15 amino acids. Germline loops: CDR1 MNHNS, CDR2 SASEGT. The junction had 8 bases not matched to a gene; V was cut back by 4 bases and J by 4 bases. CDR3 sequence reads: CASSVDREPRYGYTF. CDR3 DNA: TGTGCCAGCAGTGTGGACAGGGAACCCCGCTATGGCTACACCTTC.

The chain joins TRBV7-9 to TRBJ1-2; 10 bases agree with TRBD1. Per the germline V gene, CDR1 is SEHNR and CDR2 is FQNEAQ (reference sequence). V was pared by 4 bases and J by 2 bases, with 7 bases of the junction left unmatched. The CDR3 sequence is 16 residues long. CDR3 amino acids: CASSSTDRGQNYGYTF. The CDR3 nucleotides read TGTGCCAGCAGCTCTACCGACAGGGGGCAGAACTATGGCTACACCTTC. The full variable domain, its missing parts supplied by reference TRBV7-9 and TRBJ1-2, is DTGVSQNPRHKITKRGQNVTFRCDPISEHNRLYWYRQTLGQGPEFLTYFQNEAQLEKSRLLSDRFSAERPKGSFSTLEIQRTEQGDSAMYLCASSSTDRGQNYGYTFGSGTRLTVV.

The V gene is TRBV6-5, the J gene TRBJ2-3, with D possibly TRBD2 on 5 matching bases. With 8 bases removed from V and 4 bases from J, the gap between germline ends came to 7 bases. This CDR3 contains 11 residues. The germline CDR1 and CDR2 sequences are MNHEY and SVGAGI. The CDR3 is CASSGADTQYF. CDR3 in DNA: TGTGCCAGCTCCGGGGCAGATACGCAGTATTTT.

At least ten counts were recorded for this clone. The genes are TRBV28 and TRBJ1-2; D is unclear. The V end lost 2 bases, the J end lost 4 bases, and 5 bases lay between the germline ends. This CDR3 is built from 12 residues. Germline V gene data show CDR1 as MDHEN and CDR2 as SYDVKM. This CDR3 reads CASSLVSYGYTF. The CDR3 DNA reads TGTGCCAGCAGTTTAGTATCCTATGGCTACACCTTC.

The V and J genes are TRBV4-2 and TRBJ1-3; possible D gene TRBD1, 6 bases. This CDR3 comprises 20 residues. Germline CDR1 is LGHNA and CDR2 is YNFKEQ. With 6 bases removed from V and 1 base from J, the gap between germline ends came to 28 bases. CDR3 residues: CASRQQPSQGWGRSGNTIYF. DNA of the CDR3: TGTGCCAGCAGACAGCAGCCAAGTCAGGGGTGGGGACGGTCTGGAAACACCATATATTTT.

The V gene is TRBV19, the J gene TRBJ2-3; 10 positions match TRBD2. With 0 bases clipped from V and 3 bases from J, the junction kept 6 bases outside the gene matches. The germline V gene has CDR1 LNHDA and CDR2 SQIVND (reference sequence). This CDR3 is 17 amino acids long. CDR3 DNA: TGTGCCAGTAGTATAGACCCCAGCGGGAGGGGAACAGATACGCAGTATTTT. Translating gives CASSIDPSGRGTDTQYF.

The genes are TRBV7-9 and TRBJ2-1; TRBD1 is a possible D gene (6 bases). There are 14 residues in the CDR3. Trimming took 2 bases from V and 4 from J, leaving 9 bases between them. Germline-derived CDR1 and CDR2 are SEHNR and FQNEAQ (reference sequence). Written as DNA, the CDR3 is TGTGCCAGCAGCTTACAACAGGGTTACAATGAGCAGTTCTTC. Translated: CASSLQQGYNEQFF. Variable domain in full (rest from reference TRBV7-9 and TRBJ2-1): DTGVSQNPRHKITKRGQNVTFRCDPISEHNRLYWYRQTLGQGPEFLTYFQNEAQLEKSRLLSDRFSAERPKGSFSTLEIQRTEQGDSAMYLCASSLQQGYNEQFFGPGTRLTVL.

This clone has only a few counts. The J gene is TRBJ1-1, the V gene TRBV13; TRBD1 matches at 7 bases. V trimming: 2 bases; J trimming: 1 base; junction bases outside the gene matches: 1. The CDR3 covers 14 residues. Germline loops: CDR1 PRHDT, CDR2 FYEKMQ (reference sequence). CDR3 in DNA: TGTGCCAGCAGCTTAAGACAGGGGAACACTGAAGCTTTCTTT. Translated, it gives CASSLRQGNTEAFF.

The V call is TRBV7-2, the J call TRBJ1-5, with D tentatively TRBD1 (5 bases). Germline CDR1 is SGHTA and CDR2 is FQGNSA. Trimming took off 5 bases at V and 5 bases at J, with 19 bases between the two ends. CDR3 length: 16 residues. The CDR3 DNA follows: TGTGCCAGCAGCCTTAGCCGTAATGGGGGGGATCAGCCCCAGCATTTT. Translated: CASSLSRNGGDQPQHF.

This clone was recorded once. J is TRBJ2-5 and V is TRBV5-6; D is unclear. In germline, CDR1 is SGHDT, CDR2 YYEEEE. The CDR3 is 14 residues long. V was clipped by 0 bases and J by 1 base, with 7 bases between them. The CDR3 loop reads CASSLGPIQETQYF. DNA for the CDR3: TGTGCCAGCAGCTTGGGCCCGATCCAAGAGACCCAGTACTTC.

CDR3 DNA sequence: TGTGCCAGCATACTAACCGGGACTACTTCCTACGAGCAGTACTTC. Translating gives CASILTGTTSYEQYF. This rearrangement joins TRBV6-1 to TRBJ2-7; TRBD2 aligns across 7 bases. J lost 1 base, V lost 7 bases, and 10 bases had no gene match. CDR3 length equals 15 residues. Germline V gene lookup returns CDR1 MNHNS and CDR2 SASEGT.

CDR3 nucleotide sequence: TGTGCCAGCAGGCTAAAGGGTAAGCCCCAGCATTTT. Translated: CASRLKGKPQHF. The genes are TRBV11-2 and TRBJ1-5, with D hard to call. This CDR3 comprises 12 residues. The V end lost 6 bases, the J end lost 8 bases, and 11 bases lay between the germline ends. Germline V gives CDR1 SGHAT, CDR2 FQNNGV.

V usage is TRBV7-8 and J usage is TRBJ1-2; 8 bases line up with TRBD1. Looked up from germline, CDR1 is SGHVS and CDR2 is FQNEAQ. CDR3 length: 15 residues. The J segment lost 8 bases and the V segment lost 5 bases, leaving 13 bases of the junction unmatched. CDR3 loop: CASSARDDRGDGYTF. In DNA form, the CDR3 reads TGTGCCAGCAGCGCGCGGGACGACAGGGGAGACGGCTACACCTTC.